This TCR beta chain was found in a study of graft-versus-host responses after intestinal transplantation. Study-level background: Anti-thymocyte globulin induction preceded about 3 years of tacrolimus and steroid maintenance in all recipients. Study-level results: There were GvH clones found in recipient marrow, and some of them appeared first in ileum or blood.

The method was immunoSEQ multiplex PCR; TCRdb's version includes in-frame clones alone and lacks a portion of them. The sample carries about 97,000 clones, 75% to 95% recorded once. Between the trimmed V and J ends, which lost 0 bases and 5 bases, there was a span of 17 bases. The germline V gene has CDR1 SGDLS and CDR2 YYNGEE. The CDR3 is made up of 16 amino acids. With regard to this clone: The antigen is unknown.

The V call is TRBV9, the J call TRBJ1-1; D perhaps matches TRBD1 (6 bases). This TCR was recovered from a human patient who received an intestinal transplant, so some T cells may come from the graft donor. This material consisted of PBMCs, taken approximately 420 days after intestinal transplant. In nucleotides, the CDR3 is TGTGCCAGCAGCGTAGGTCAAAGGGGGGCTGGGACTGAAGCTTTCTTT. Encoded protein: CASSVGQRGAGTEAFF.